The rows below give T cell receptor beta chains drawn from one sample of a study of PD-L1 blockade in urothelial cancer. Profiled with immunoSEQ multiplex PCR; TCRdb holds only in-frame clones, not every one. The data hold about 20,000 clones, with around 88% observed a single time. Here the sequenced sample was PBMCs, taken around atezolizumab (anti-PD-L1) treatment. These receptors were obtained from a man aged 45 to 65 with urothelial cancer. Each CDR3 is given with its conserved first and last residue. A D gene is named only where the DNA matches it firmly. A clone size is listed for some rows: how often the clone was seen (once, few, many), or a class if it is expanded.

abundance | j_gene | d_gene | v_gene | CDR3aa | CDR3nt
NA | TRBJ1-4 | NA | TRBV9 | CASSGDIGNEKLFF | TGTGCCAGCAGCGGGGACATTGGTAATGAAAAACTGTTTTTT
NA | TRBJ2-7 | TRBD2 | TRBV27 | CASKRLAGAHEQYF | TGTGCCAGCAAGAGGCTAGCGGGAGCCCACGAGCAGTACTTC
NA | TRBJ2-7 | NA | TRBV13 | CASSFADSYEQYF | TGTGCCAGCAGCTTCGCGGACTCGTACGAGCAGTACTTC
NA | TRBJ2-3 | NA | TRBV30 | CAWSTGTGTQYF | TGTGCCTGGTCTACAGGGACGGGTACGCAGTATTTT
once | TRBJ1-3 | NA | TRBV29-1 | CSVGAGPGNTIYF | TGCAGCGTTGGGGCAGGGCCTGGAAACACCATATATTTT
NA | TRBJ2-1 | NA | TRBV5-1 | CASRQTVVGNEQFF | TGCGCCAGCAGGCAGACAGTTGTTGGGAATGAGCAGTTCTTC
NA | TRBJ2-3 | TRBD1 | TRBV18 | CASSPQTGDTDTQYF | TGTGCCAGCTCACCCCAGACAGGGGACACAGATACGCAGTATTTT
NA | TRBJ1-5 | NA | TRBV18 | CASSPGQLSNQPQHF | TGTGCCAGCTCACCGGGGCAGCTTAGCAATCAGCCCCAGCATTTT
NA | TRBJ2-7 | TRBD2 | TRBV9 | CASSSRGGSEQYF | TGTGCCAGCAGCTCCCGCGGGGGTTCCGAGCAGTACTTC
NA | TRBJ2-4 | TRBD2 | TRBV9 | CASPLRLAGEPSTKNIQYF | TGTGCCAGCCCCCTTCGACTAGCGGGAGAACCGTCTACCAAAAACATTCAGTACTTC
once | TRBJ2-6 | TRBD1 | TRBV10-3 | CAISETGQGSGANVLTF | TGTGCCATCAGTGAGACGGGACAGGGCTCTGGGGCCAACGTCCTGACTTTC
once | TRBJ1-5 | NA | TRBV2 | CASSPRVLSNQPQHF | TGTGCCAGCAGCCCCCGGGTCCTCTCCAATCAGCCCCAGCATTTT
NA | TRBJ2-5 | TRBD2 | TRBV15 | CATSRDQWVLAGEGETQYF | TGTGCCACCAGCAGAGATCAGTGGGTGCTAGCGGGAGAGGGGGAGACCCAGTACTTC
NA | TRBJ2-1 | TRBD2 | TRBV4-3 | CASSPGTSGGNEQFF | TGCGCCAGCAGCCCTGGGACTAGCGGGGGCAATGAGCAGTTCTTC
NA | TRBJ2-2 | TRBD2 | TRBV6-6 | CASSPSGGNTGELFF | TGTGCCAGCAGTCCTAGCGGGGGGAACACCGGGGAGCTGTTTTTT
NA | TRBJ1-6 | TRBD1 | TRBV25-1 | CASTPDRGNYSPLHF | TGTGCCAGCACCCCCGACAGGGGTAATTATTCACCCCTCCACTTT
few | TRBJ2-7 | TRBD2 | TRBV30 | CAWSGGLVGVYEQYF | TGTGCCTGGAGTGGGGGACTAGTGGGTGTCTACGAGCAGTACTTC
NA | TRBJ2-3 | NA | TRBV5-6 | CASSLISDTQYF | TGTGCCAGCAGCTTGATCTCAGATACGCAGTATTTT
NA | TRBJ2-2 | TRBD2 | TRBV4-3 | CASSQGSSGRWTGELFF | TGCGCCAGCAGCCAGGGCTCTAGCGGGAGATGGACCGGGGAGCTGTTTTTT